The 20 T cell receptor beta chains reported below all come from one sample, sequenced in a study of cytomegalovirus exposure and HLA in healthy donors. The method was immunoSEQ multiplex PCR; TCRdb's version includes in-frame clones alone and lacks a portion of them. In the table there are 250,000 to 400,000 clones, 70% to 90% of which are singletons. Input material: PBMCs. These receptors were obtained from a man between 25 and 39 years old in good health and CMV-seronegative.

In this sample, this clone turned up once. The CDR3, as DNA: TGTGCCAGCAGCTCGGGACTAGTTGAGACCCAGTACTTC. This codes for CASSSGLVETQYF. The chain combines TRBV13 with TRBJ2-5, with 8 bases aligning to TRBD2. Germline CDR1 PRHDT, CDR2 FYEKMQ (reference sequence). The CDR3 length is 13 residues. V dropped 4 bases and J dropped 5; count of bases not matched to a gene: 3.

The chain combines TRBV7-6 with TRBJ2-7, with TRBD1 as a possible D gene (5 bases). The CDR3 runs to 14 residues. Trimming stripped 1 base from V and 2 bases from J, with 9 bases between. Per germline, CDR1 SGHVS and CDR2 FNYEAQ. In DNA form, the CDR3 reads TGTGCCAGCAGCTTAGATCAGGGCCCCTACGAGCAGTACTTC. It encodes CASSLDQGPYEQYF.

The chain is built from TRBV15 and TRBJ1-4; 7 nucleotides align to TRBD1. Germline CDR1 is LNHNV and CDR2 is YYDKDF (reference sequence). The ends lost 0 bases at V and 8 bases at J; junction bases unmatched: 6. The CDR3 extends over 15 amino acids. This CDR3 is CATSRDRQGHEKLFF. The CDR3 DNA sequence: TGTGCCACCAGCAGAGATAGACAGGGTCACGAAAAACTGTTTTTT.

The rearrangement joins TRBV6-1 to TRBJ1-1; D possibly corresponds to TRBD1 (5 bases). Germline V gene sequence: CDR1 MNHNS, CDR2 SASEGT. This CDR3 contains 14 residues. With 2 bases removed from V and 4 bases from J, the gap between germline ends came to 11 bases. The CDR3 spells CASSETGWGTEAFF. The CDR3 DNA is TGTGCCAGCAGTGAAACAGGCTGGGGCACTGAAGCTTTCTTT.

This clone was seen just once. V and J are TRBV12-5 and TRBJ2-7, with 8 positions matching TRBD1. The CDR3 runs to 16 residues. The germline V gene has CDR1 LGHNT and CDR2 FRNRAP. J gave up 0 bases and V 1 base, and 5 bases lay outside the gene matches. DNA for the CDR3: TGTGCTAGTGGTTTGGCCGTGACAGGGGCCTCCTACGAGCAGTACTTC. This encodes CASGLAVTGASYEQYF.

This clone was seen only once. The chain links TRBV18 to TRBJ1-4; D is unresolved. Germline V CDR1 and CDR2: KGHSH, LQKENI. CDR3 length: 14 residues. Between the trimmed V and J ends, which lost 2 bases and 4 bases, there was a span of 8 bases. The CDR3 coding sequence is TGTGCCAGCTCACCAGGCGGATTTAATGAAAAACTGTTTTTT. It yields the protein CASSPGGFNEKLFF.

The chain links TRBV5-1 to TRBJ2-5, with 11 positions matching TRBD1. This CDR3 contains 16 residues. Germline V CDR1 and CDR2: SGHRS, YFSETQ. Unmatched junction bases numbered 6, after V lost 4 bases and J lost 1 base. The CDR3 nucleotides read TGCGCCAGCAGCCCGGGTGGGACAGGGGGCCAAGAGACCCAGTACTTC. This encodes CASSPGGTGGQETQYF.

The CDR3 coding sequence is TGTGCCAGCTCACCAATTGGAGGGACGAAAATGAACACTGAAGCTTTCTTT. It is translated as CASSPIGGTKMNTEAFF. J is TRBJ1-1 and V is TRBV18; TRBD1 is a possible D gene (5 bases). The CDR3 is made up of 17 amino acids. CDR1 and CDR2 from the germline V gene are KGHSH and LQKENI. V dropped 2 bases and J dropped 0 bases, with 16 bases sitting between them.

The chain recombines TRBV7-9 with TRBJ1-4, with 9 bases matching TRBD1. CDR1 and CDR2 (germline): SEHNR, FQNEAQ (reference sequence). The CDR3 covers 19 residues. V trimming: 5 bases; J trimming: 0 bases; junction bases outside the gene matches: 13. The CDR3 sequence: CASSRGTGYKGATNEKLFF. CDR3 nucleotide sequence: TGTGCCAGCAGCCGAGGGACAGGGTATAAGGGGGCAACTAATGAAAAACTGTTTTTT. Using reference TRBV7-9 and TRBJ1-4 for the parts outside the CDR3, the full variable domain is DTGVSQNPRHKITKRGQNVTFRCDPISEHNRLYWYRQTLGQGPEFLTYFQNEAQLEKSRLLSDRFSAERPKGSFSTLEIQRTEQGDSAMYLCASSRGTGYKGATNEKLFFGSGTQLSVL.

This clone has ten or more counts. The CDR3 DNA follows: TGCGCCAGCAGGAGGGTGGGAGATACGCAGTATTTT. It translates to CASRRVGDTQYF. V and J are TRBV5-1 and TRBJ2-3; possible D gene TRBD2, 5 bases. Trimming removed 5 bases at V and 5 bases at J, with 9 bases between. The CDR3 runs to 12 residues. Germline lookup yields CDR1 SGHRS and CDR2 YFSETQ.

The gene calls are TRBV7-2 and TRBJ1-4, with TRBD1 matching over 7 bases. Per the germline V gene, CDR1 is SGHTA and CDR2 is FQGNSA. Trimming took 5 bases from V and 0 from J; bases not matched to a gene: 9. The CDR3 totals 17 residues. The CDR3 nucleotides are TGTGCCAGCAGCCCCAGAGGGGGCGGCACAACTAATGAAAAACTGTTTTTT. Translating it yields CASSPRGGGTTNEKLFF.

The chain has TRBV19 and TRBJ2-3; 7 bases line up with TRBD2. Germline trimming cut 8 bases from V and 0 bases from J; bases unmatched to any gene: 14. The CDR3 totals 17 residues. Germline CDR1 reads LNHDA; CDR2 reads SQIVND (reference sequence). CDR3 amino acids: CASASLLGGVSTDTQYF. The CDR3, as DNA: TGTGCCAGTGCCTCACTTTTGGGGGGGGTTAGCACAGATACGCAGTATTTT.

The rearrangement uses TRBV7-9 and TRBJ2-3, with D perhaps TRBD2 (5 bases). The V end was cut by 4 bases, the J end by 2 bases, with 10 bases between. Germline V lookup: CDR1 SEHNR, CDR2 FQNEAQ (reference sequence). This CDR3 is 14 amino acids long. CDR3 in amino acids: CASSSDGLTDTQYF. CDR3 DNA sequence: TGTGCCAGCAGCTCCGACGGACTCACAGATACGCAGTATTTT.

The chain recombines TRBV11-2 with TRBJ2-2, with D tentatively TRBD2 (6 bases). CDR3 size: 16 residues. V was shortened by 3 bases and J by 0 bases, with 11 bases between the two germline ends. CDR1 is SGHAT and CDR2 is FQNNGV in the germline V gene. In nucleotides, the CDR3 is TGTGCCAGCAGCTTTCGGACGGGGGCGAACACCGGGGAGCTGTTTTTT. Translation gives CASSFRTGANTGELFF.

This chain connects TRBV5-4 to TRBJ2-5, with TRBD1 matching 9 bases. This CDR3 is 14 amino acids long. Losses at the gene ends were 3 bases for V and 5 bases for J; bases not matched to a gene: 5. Looked up from germline, CDR1 is SGHNT and CDR2 is YYREEE (reference sequence). The CDR3 coding sequence is TGTGCCAGCAGCTGGCCGGGACAGGGTGAGACCCAGTACTTC. This translates into CASSWPGQGETQYF.

This clone was picked up a small number of times. The V gene is TRBV5-1, the J gene TRBJ1-6, with TRBD1 as a possible D gene (6 bases). The CDR3 has 14 residues. Germline CDR1 reads SGHRS; CDR2 reads YFSETQ. Trimming cost V 0 bases and J 10 bases, with 11 bases left between them. The CDR3 coding sequence is TGCGCCAGCAGCTTGGTTCAGGGGAGCTCACCCCTCCACTTT. This gives the protein CASSLVQGSSPLHF.

The gene calls are TRBV6-1 and TRBJ1-1; D remains unclear. The V end was cut by 3 bases, the J end by 8 bases, with 10 bases between. This CDR3 comprises 12 residues. Germline lookup yields CDR1 MNHNS and CDR2 SASEGT. The DNA for the CDR3 is TGTGCCAGCAGTGACCCCTTCCCGGAAGCTTTCTTT. Translation: CASSDPFPEAFF.

This clone was observed a single time. V and J are TRBV5-6 and TRBJ1-2, with 7 bases that match TRBD1. CDR1 and CDR2 from the germline V gene are SGHDT and YYEEEE. Trimming cost V 2 bases and J 6 bases; bases outside gene matches: 16. CDR3 length equals 17 residues. The CDR3 here is CASSFGQALWGYDGYTF. In DNA, the CDR3 is TGTGCCAGCAGCTTTGGACAGGCCCTATGGGGCTATGATGGCTACACCTTC.

The chain has TRBV7-2 and TRBJ2-7; 9 bases are a match to TRBD1. CDR1 and CDR2 (germline): SGHTA, FQGNSA. The CDR3 contains 19 residues. After removal of 0 bases from V and 6 bases from J, the junction contained 18 bases not matched to a gene. The CDR3 reads CASSLAVGQGPRGYIEQYF. In DNA form, the CDR3 reads TGTGCCAGCAGCTTAGCAGTTGGACAGGGGCCCAGAGGCTATATCGAGCAGTACTTC.

The chain couples TRBV6-1 to TRBJ2-2; D is uncertain. The CDR3 loop spans 15 amino acids. Germline-derived CDR1 and CDR2 are MNHNS and SASEGT. Trimming took 1 base from V and 0 from J, leaving 6 bases between them. CDR3 sequence reads: CASSEVQPNTGELFF. The CDR3 nucleotides are TGTGCCAGCAGTGAAGTACAGCCGAACACCGGGGAGCTGTTTTTT.